The 30 T cell receptor beta chains listed next were all sequenced from one sample in a study of cytomegalovirus exposure and HLA in healthy donors. Sequencing was performed with immunoSEQ multiplex PCR; in TCRdb, only in-frame clones are kept and a portion is missing. The profile shows 330,000 or so clones, 75% to 90% of them singletons. Sequencing was carried out using PBMCs. The receptors come from a woman aged 18-29 years in good health and CMV-seronegative.

This rearrangement joins TRBV2 to TRBJ2-7, with 14 nucleotides matching TRBD2. The CDR3 contains 15 residues. V gave up 7 bases and J gave up 6 bases; unmatched junction bases: 8. Germline V gene lookup returns CDR1 SNHLY and CDR2 FYNNEI. CDR3 nucleotide sequence: TGTGCCAGCACCAATCTCGGGACTAGCGGGAGCGAGCAGTACTTC. It specifies CASTNLGTSGSEQYF.

The chain links TRBV6-5 to TRBJ2-7; 8 nucleotides line up with TRBD2. In germline, CDR1 is MNHEY, CDR2 SVGAGI. The CDR3 runs 14 residues. V trimming: 6 bases; J trimming: 3 bases; junction bases outside the gene matches: 7. CDR3 DNA: TGTGCCAGCAGGTCAACTAGCGGAGGCTACGAGCAGTACTTC. This encodes CASRSTSGGYEQYF.

The chain recombines TRBV2 with TRBJ2-2; TRBD2 agrees at 9 bases. CDR3 length equals 16 residues. The germline V gene encodes CDR1 SNHLY and CDR2 FYNNEI. The trim removed 7 bases at V and 6 bases at J, leaving 12 bases unmatched. CDR3 residues: CASTYRAGGPPGELFF. The DNA for the CDR3 is TGTGCCAGCACCTACCGTGCGGGAGGGCCCCCCGGGGAGCTGTTTTTT.

The chain couples TRBV2 to TRBJ2-3; TRBD2 matches at 10 bases. V was pared by 6 bases and J by 0 bases, with 3 bases of the junction left unmatched. This CDR3 has 15 amino acids. Germline loops: CDR1 SNHLY, CDR2 FYNNEI. CDR3 DNA: TGTGCCAGCAGAGGACTAGCGGCTAGCACAGATACGCAGTATTTT. Protein: CASRGLAASTDTQYF.

This clone was counted once. The chain has TRBV7-2 and TRBJ1-1, with D maybe TRBD1 (6 bases). The germline gives CDR1 SGHTA, CDR2 FQGNSA. The CDR3 contains 13 residues. The ends were cut back, 5 bases at V and 1 base at J, with 8 bases in the middle. In nucleotides, the CDR3 is TGTGCCAGCAGCCCGGGACAGAACACTGAAGCTTTCTTT. This codes for CASSPGQNTEAFF.

This chain uses TRBV10-1 with TRBJ1-2, with D perhaps matching TRBD1 (6 bases). In germline, CDR1 is WNHNN, CDR2 SYGVQD (reference sequence). V was clipped by 3 bases and J by 1 base, with 12 bases between them. This CDR3 contains 15 residues. The CDR3: CASSDSRQVNYGYTF. The CDR3 DNA follows: TGCGCCAGCAGTGATTCCCGACAGGTTAACTATGGCTACACCTTC.

The chain combines TRBV6-5 with TRBJ2-7, with 8 bases that match TRBD1. The length of the CDR3 is 13 residues. Trimming cost V 5 bases and J 5 bases; bases outside gene matches: 5. Germline V gene sequence: CDR1 MNHEY, CDR2 SVGAGI. Here the CDR3 reads CASSRDRGHEQYF. The CDR3 bases are TGTGCCAGCAGTAGAGACAGGGGACACGAGCAGTACTTC.

The V gene is TRBV10-3, the J gene TRBJ2-7, with 16 bases that match TRBD2. J gave up 0 bases and V 3 bases, and 11 bases lay outside the gene matches. The CDR3 consists of 20 residues. Per the germline V gene, CDR1 is ENHRY and CDR2 is SYGVKD. This chain's CDR3 is CAISEGVGTSGRVSSYEQYF. CDR3 bases: TGTGCCATCAGTGAAGGGGTAGGGACTAGCGGGAGGGTAAGCTCCTACGAGCAGTACTTC.

The V call is TRBV7-3, the J call TRBJ2-2; weak D call: TRBD2 (6 bases). Germline V CDR1 and CDR2: SGHTA, FQGTGA. V lost 3 bases and J 3 bases, leaving 11 bases between the germline ends. The CDR3 consists of 15 residues. As DNA, the CDR3 is TGTGCCAGCAGCTTCGGAGGGCCCGACACCGGGGAGCTGTTTTTT. As protein: CASSFGGPDTGELFF. Drawing the rest from reference TRBV7-3 and TRBJ2-2, the complete variable domain is GAGVSQTPSNKVTEKGKYVELRCDPISGHTALYWYRQSLGQGPEFLIYFQGTGAADDSGLPNDRFFAVRPEGSVSTLKIQRTERGDSAVYLCASSFGGPDTGELFFGEGSRLTVL.

The V gene is TRBV9, the J gene TRBJ2-5; D gene unclear. Germline V gene lookup returns CDR1 SGDLS and CDR2 YYNGEE. The CDR3 totals 14 residues. The germline V and J ends were trimmed by 0 bases and 5 bases, with 11 bases remaining between them. The CDR3 DNA reads as TGTGCCAGCAGCGTAGGGCCCATCATGGAGACCCAGTACTTC. Amino acid sequence: CASSVGPIMETQYF.

The chain couples TRBV4-3 to TRBJ2-2; D gene ambiguous. In germline, CDR1 is LGHNA, CDR2 YSLEER. V lost 0 bases and J lost 0, with 14 bases in between. This CDR3 is 18 amino acids long. DNA for the CDR3: TGCGCCAGCAGCCAAGATATGTCTAGTGAATCGAACACCGGGGAGCTGTTTTTT. This translates into CASSQDMSSESNTGELFF.

The chain has TRBV5-1 and TRBJ2-7, with 7 bases fitting TRBD1. Germline V gives CDR1 SGHRS, CDR2 YFSETQ. CDR3 length equals 15 residues. With V trimmed by 4 bases and J by 6 bases, 13 bases remained unmatched. CDR3 protein: CASSIQDRATGEQYF. The CDR3 DNA reads TGCGCCAGCAGCATTCAAGACAGGGCAACTGGCGAGCAGTACTTC.

V gene TRBV29-1 combines with J gene TRBJ2-1, with unresolved D. V dropped 7 bases and J dropped 3 bases, with 4 bases sitting between them. The CDR3 covers 10 residues. Germline lookup yields CDR1 SQVTM and CDR2 ANQGSEA. The CDR3 DNA sequence: TGCAGCGGCAGCTACAATGAGCAGTTCTTC. Amino acid sequence: CSGSYNEQFF.

The gene calls are TRBV7-2 and TRBJ2-3; D possibly corresponds to TRBD2 (6 bases). From germline, CDR1 is SGHTA and CDR2 FQGNSA. This CDR3 comprises 15 residues. V lost 8 bases and J lost 1, with 16 bases in between. Written as DNA, the CDR3 is TGTGCCAGCGGACCTTCTAGCGTCCGCACAGATACGCAGTATTTT. Amino acids: CASGPSSVRTDTQYF.

The CDR3 spells CASRPTGYEQYF. For the CDR3, the DNA is TGTGCCAGCAGACCAACAGGGTACGAGCAGTACTTC. The chain combines TRBV11-2 with TRBJ2-7; the D gene is possibly TRBD1 (6 bases). CDR1 is SGHAT, CDR2 FQNNGV, per germline. Trimming removed 6 bases from V and 4 bases from J, with 10 bases in between. The CDR3 is made up of 12 amino acids.

The chain uses TRBV2 and TRBJ2-1, with D tentatively TRBD2 (5 bases). In germline, CDR1 is SNHLY, CDR2 FYNNEI. This CDR3 region has 12 residues. V shed 10 bases and J shed 8 bases, with 15 bases lying between them. The CDR3 DNA sequence: TGTGCCACCAAAGCCGTTAGCGATGAGCAGTTCTTC. As protein: CATKAVSDEQFF.

This clone was seen only once. This rearrangement joins TRBV6-5 to TRBJ1-3; D possibly corresponds to TRBD1 (5 bases). CDR1 is MNHEY and CDR2 is SVGAGI in the germline V gene. The CDR3 is 15 amino acids. V gave up 2 bases and J gave up 2 bases, with 10 bases separating them. CDR3 sequence: CASSYGLGPGNTIYF. The CDR3 bases are TGTGCCAGCAGTTACGGATTGGGGCCTGGAAACACCATATATTTT.

J is TRBJ1-2 and V is TRBV28; D gene uncertain. V shed 7 bases and J shed 4 bases, with 10 bases lying between them. Germline V gives CDR1 MDHEN, CDR2 SYDVKM. This CDR3 comprises 12 residues. The CDR3 reads CASTLSGYGYTF. The CDR3 nucleotides are TGTGCCAGCACCCTGAGCGGCTATGGCTACACCTTC.

The V call is TRBV4-3, the J call TRBJ1-2, with D maybe TRBD1 (5 bases). This CDR3 contains 15 residues. CDR1 LGHNA and CDR2 YSLEER come from the germline V gene. V shed 0 bases and J shed 2 bases, with 10 bases lying between them. The CDR3 DNA reads TGCGCCAGCAGCCAAGATCTTTCAGGGAACTATGGCTACACCTTC. It is translated as CASSQDLSGNYGYTF.

The V and J genes are TRBV28 and TRBJ2-7, with 10 bases fitting TRBD2. This CDR3 is 15 amino acids long. V shed 10 bases, J shed 6 bases, and the junction held 15 bases outside the gene matches. CDR1 is MDHEN, CDR2 SYDVKM, per germline. The CDR3 DNA follows: TGTGCCACCGATCGAACTAGCGGGAAATCCCCCGAGCAGTACTTC. Translation: CATDRTSGKSPEQYF.

V is TRBV9 and J is TRBJ2-7, with 11 bases fitting TRBD1. Germline V gene lookup returns CDR1 SGDLS and CDR2 YYNGEE. The CDR3 consists of 16 residues. V gave up 0 bases and J gave up 6 bases; unmatched junction bases: 8. The CDR3 DNA reads TGTGCCAGCAGCGTAGGCGGACAGGGGGCCCCAGGCGAGCAGTACTTC. It encodes CASSVGGQGAPGEQYF.

This clone was found once. This chain links TRBV9 with TRBJ1-4; no clear D gene. Germline CDR1 is SGDLS and CDR2 is YYNGEE. Trimming removed 0 bases at V and 5 bases at J, with 11 bases between. This CDR3 comprises 15 residues. CDR3 amino acids: CASSVGGQMNEKLFF. The CDR3 DNA reads TGTGCCAGCAGCGTAGGAGGTCAGATGAATGAAAAACTGTTTTTT.

The chain combines TRBV28 with TRBJ2-7, with D possibly TRBD1 on 6 matching bases. Germline V gene sequence: CDR1 MDHEN, CDR2 SYDVKM. CDR3 size: 14 residues. V was trimmed by 3 bases and J by 4 bases, leaving 13 bases between them. The CDR3 spells CASSLVGQGYEQYF. The CDR3 DNA reads TGTGCCAGCAGTTTGGTCGGGCAGGGGTACGAGCAGTACTTC.

The chain combines TRBV9 with TRBJ2-7, with TRBD2 matching over 7 bases. CDR1 SGDLS and CDR2 YYNGEE come from the germline V gene. V shed 0 bases, J shed 2 bases, and the junction held 5 bases outside the gene matches. The CDR3 covers 15 residues. The CDR3 reads CASSVGWEGPYEQYF. The CDR3 nucleotides read TGTGCCAGCAGCGTAGGGTGGGAGGGCCCCTACGAGCAGTACTTC.

The chain links TRBV2 to TRBJ2-2, with 10 bases aligning to TRBD2. Germline loops: CDR1 SNHLY, CDR2 FYNNEI. The CDR3 totals 15 residues. The junction had 2 bases not matched to a gene; V was cut back by 6 bases and J by 1 base. CDR3 loop: CASSLAGENTGELFF. The CDR3 region has the DNA TGTGCCAGCAGCCTAGCGGGGGAGAACACCGGGGAGCTGTTTTTT. Full variable domain (outside the CDR3, taken from reference TRBV2 and TRBJ2-2): EPEVTQTPSHQVTQMGQEVILRCVPISNHLYFYWYRQILGQKVEFLVSFYNNEISEKSEIFDDQFSVERPDGSNFTLKIRSTKLEDSAMYFCASSLAGENTGELFFGEGSRLTVL.

The chain links TRBV19 to TRBJ1-2; no clear D. V was clipped by 6 bases and J by 2 bases, with 4 bases between them. The CDR3 has 11 residues. Per the germline V gene, CDR1 is LNHDA and CDR2 is SQIVND (reference sequence). For the CDR3, the DNA is TGTGCCAGTAGGGAGAACTATGGCTACACCTTC. It is translated as CASRENYGYTF.

This sequence joins TRBV19 and TRBJ1-2; D might be TRBD1 (5 bases). This CDR3 is 15 amino acids long. V shed 3 bases and J shed 10 bases, with 21 bases lying between them. Germline loops: CDR1 LNHDA, CDR2 SQIVND (reference sequence). Written as DNA, the CDR3 is TGTGCCAGTAGTATCGGGGGGACGGGACCTGGAGACTACACCTTC. It specifies CASSIGGTGPGDYTF. The full variable domain, with the rest looked up from reference TRBV19 and TRBJ1-2, is DGGITQSPKYLFRKEGQNVTLSCEQNLNHDAMYWYRQDPGQGLRLIYYSQIVNDFQKGDIAEGYSVSREKKESFPLTVTSAQKNPTAFYLCASSIGGTGPGDYTFGSGTRLTVV.

This chain joins TRBV20-1 and TRBJ2-7; D is undetermined. V gave up 6 bases and J gave up 4 bases, with 10 bases separating them. The V gene's germline CDR1 is DFQATT and CDR2 SNEGSKA (reference sequence). The CDR3 is 11 residues long. CDR3 bases: TGCAGTGCACGCCGAGTTTACGAGCAGTACTTC. Its protein is CSARRVYEQYF.

V usage is TRBV11-2 and J usage is TRBJ2-5; weak D call: TRBD2 (6 bases). V was cut by 2 bases and J by 1 base, with 14 bases left in between. The CDR3 has 16 amino acids. The germline V gene encodes CDR1 SGHAT and CDR2 FQNNGV. CDR3 residues: CASSLLLAGPQETQYF. As DNA, the CDR3 is TGTGCCAGCAGCTTACTACTGGCGGGACCCCAAGAGACCCAGTACTTC.

The V and J genes are TRBV23-1 and TRBJ1-1; 9 nucleotides align to TRBD1. TRBV23-1 is given ORF status, its function remaining uncertain. This CDR3 is 16 amino acids long. V shed 0 bases, J shed 1 base, and the junction held 3 bases outside the gene matches. CDR3 nucleotide sequence: TGCGCCAGCAGTCAATCGAGGGACAGGGCGAACACTGAAGCTTTCTTT. It encodes CASSQSRDRANTEAFF.